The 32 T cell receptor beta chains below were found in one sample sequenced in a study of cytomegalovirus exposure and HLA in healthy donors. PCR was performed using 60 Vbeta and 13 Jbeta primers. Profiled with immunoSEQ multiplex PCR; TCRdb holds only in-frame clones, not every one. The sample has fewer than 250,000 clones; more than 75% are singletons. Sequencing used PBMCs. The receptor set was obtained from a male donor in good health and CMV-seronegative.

CDR3 amino acids: CASMAGSGEAFF. For the CDR3, the DNA is TGTGCCAGCATGGCGGGGAGCGGTGAAGCTTTCTTT. The chain combines TRBV5-4 with TRBJ1-1; D uncertain. Germline assignment: CDR1 SGHNT and CDR2 YYREEE (reference sequence). The CDR3 runs to 12 residues. With 6 bases removed from V and 7 bases from J, the gap between germline ends came to 13 bases.

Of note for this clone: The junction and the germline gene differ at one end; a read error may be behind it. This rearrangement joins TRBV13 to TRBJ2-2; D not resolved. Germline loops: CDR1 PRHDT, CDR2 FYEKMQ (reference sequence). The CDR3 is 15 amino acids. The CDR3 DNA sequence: TGTGCCAGCAGCGTAGGCAGGTTGAACACCGGGGAGCTGTTTTTT. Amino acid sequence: CASSVGRLNTGELFF.

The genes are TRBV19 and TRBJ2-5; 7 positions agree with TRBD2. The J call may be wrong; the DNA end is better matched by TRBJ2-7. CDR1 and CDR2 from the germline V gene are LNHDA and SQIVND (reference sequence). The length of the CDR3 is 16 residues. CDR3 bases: TGTGCCAGTACCTCCAGTCCGAGGACTAGCTCCTACGAGCAGTACTTC. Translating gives CASTSSPRTSSYEQYF.

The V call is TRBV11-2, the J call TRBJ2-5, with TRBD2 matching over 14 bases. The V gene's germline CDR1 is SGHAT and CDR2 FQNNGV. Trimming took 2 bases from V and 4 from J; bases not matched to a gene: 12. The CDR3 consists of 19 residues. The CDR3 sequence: CASSLWSGTSGSIGETQYF. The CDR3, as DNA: TGTGCCAGCAGCTTATGGTCCGGGACTAGCGGGAGTATAGGAGAGACCCAGTACTTC. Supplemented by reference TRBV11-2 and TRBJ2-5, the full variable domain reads EAGVAQSPRYKIIEKRQSVAFWCNPISGHATLYWYQQILGQGPKLLIQFQNNGVVDDSQLPKDRFSAERLKGVDSTLKIQPAKLEDSAVYLCASSLWSGTSGSIGETQYFGPGTRLLVL.

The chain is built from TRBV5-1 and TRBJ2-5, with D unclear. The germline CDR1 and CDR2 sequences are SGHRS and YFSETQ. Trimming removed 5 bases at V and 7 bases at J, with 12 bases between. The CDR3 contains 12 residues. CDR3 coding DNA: TGCGCCAGCAGTCCCGTCCGCGGGACCCAGTACTTC. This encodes CASSPVRGTQYF.

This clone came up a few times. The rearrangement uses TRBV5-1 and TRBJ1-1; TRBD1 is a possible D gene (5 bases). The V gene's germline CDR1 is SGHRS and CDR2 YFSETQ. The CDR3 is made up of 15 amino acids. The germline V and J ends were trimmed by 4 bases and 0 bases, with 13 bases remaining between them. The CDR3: CASSQIQDMNTEAFF. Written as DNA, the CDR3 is TGCGCCAGCAGCCAAATCCAGGACATGAACACTGAAGCTTTCTTT.

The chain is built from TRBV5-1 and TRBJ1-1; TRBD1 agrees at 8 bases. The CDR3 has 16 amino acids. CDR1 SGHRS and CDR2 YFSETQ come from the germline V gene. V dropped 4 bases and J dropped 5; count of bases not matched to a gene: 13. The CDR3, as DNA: TGCGCCAGCAGCCTCGACGTTACAGGGGGATGGACTGAAGCTTTCTTT. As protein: CASSLDVTGGWTEAFF.

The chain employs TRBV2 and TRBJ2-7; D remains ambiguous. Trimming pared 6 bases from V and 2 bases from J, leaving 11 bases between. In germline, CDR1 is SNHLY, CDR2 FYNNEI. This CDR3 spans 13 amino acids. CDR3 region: CASRPGEAYEQYF. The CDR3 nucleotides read TGTGCCAGCAGACCCGGAGAGGCCTACGAGCAGTACTTC.

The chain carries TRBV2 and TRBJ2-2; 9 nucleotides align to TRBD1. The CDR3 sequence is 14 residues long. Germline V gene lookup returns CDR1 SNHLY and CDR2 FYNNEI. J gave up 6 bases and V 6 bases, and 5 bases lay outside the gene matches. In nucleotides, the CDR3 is TGTGCCAGCAGCCTCGGGACAGGGCCCGGGGAGCTGTTTTTT. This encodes CASSLGTGPGELFF.

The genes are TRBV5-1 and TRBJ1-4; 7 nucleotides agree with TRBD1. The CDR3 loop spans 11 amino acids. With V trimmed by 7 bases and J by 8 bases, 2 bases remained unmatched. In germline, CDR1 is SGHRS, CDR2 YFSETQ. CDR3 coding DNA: TGCGCCAGCGGGGGACAGGAAAAACTGTTTTTT. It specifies CASGGQEKLFF. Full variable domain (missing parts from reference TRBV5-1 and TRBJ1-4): KAGVTQTPRYLIKTRGQQVTLSCSPISGHRSVSWYQQTPGQGLQFLFEYFSETQRNKGNFPGRFSGRQFSNSRSEMNVSTLELGDSALYLCASGGQEKLFFGSGTQLSVL.

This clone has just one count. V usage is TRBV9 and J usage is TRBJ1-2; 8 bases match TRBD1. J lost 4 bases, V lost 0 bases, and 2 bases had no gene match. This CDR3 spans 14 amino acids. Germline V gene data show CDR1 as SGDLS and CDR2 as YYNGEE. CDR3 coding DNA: TGTGCCAGCAGCGTAGCAGGGGGCTCCTATGGCTACACCTTC. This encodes CASSVAGGSYGYTF.

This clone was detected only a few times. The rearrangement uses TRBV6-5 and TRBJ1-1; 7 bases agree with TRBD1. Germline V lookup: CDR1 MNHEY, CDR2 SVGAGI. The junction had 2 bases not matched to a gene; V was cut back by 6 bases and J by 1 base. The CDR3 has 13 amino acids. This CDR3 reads CASRGTANTEAFF. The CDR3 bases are TGTGCCAGCAGAGGGACAGCGAACACTGAAGCTTTCTTT.

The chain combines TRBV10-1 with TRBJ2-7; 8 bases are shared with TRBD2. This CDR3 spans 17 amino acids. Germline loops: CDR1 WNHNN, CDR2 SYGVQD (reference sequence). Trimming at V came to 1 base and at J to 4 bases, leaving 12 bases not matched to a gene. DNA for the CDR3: TGCGCCAGCAGTGAGTTGGTACGTGCCAGCGGGAGTTACGAGCAGTACTTC. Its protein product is CASSELVRASGSYEQYF.

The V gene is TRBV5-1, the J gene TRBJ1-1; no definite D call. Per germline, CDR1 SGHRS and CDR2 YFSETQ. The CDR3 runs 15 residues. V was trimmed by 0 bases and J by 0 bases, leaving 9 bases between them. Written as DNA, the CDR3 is TGCGCCAGCAGCTTGGGAGGACTGCTGAACACTGAAGCTTTCTTT. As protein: CASSLGGLLNTEAFF.

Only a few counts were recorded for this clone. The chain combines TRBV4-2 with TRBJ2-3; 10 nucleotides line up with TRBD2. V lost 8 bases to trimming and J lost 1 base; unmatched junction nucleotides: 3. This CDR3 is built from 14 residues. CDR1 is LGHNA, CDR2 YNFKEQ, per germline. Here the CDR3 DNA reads TGTGCCAGCCGCAGCGGGGGGGGCACAGATACGCAGTATTTT. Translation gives CASRSGGGTDTQYF.

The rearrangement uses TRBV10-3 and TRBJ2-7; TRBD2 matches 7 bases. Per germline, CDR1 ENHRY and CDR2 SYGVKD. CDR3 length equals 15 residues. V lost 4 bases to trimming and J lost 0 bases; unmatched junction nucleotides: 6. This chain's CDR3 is CAISAPGGSSYEQYF. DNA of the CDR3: TGTGCCATCAGTGCACCCGGCGGGAGCTCCTACGAGCAGTACTTC.

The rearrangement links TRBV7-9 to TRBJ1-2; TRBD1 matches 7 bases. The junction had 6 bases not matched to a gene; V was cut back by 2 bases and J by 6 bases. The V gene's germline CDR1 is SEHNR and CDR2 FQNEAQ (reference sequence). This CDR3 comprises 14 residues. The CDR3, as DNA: TGTGCCAGCAGCTTATCTCGAACAGGGGATGGCTACACCTTC. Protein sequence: CASSLSRTGDGYTF.

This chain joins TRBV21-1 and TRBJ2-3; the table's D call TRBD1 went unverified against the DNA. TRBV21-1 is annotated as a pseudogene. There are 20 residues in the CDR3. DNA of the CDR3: TGTGCCAGCAGCAAATGTGGGACGGGACATGCGCCCTATTGCACAGATACGCAGTATTTT. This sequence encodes CASSKCGTGHAPYCTDTQYF.

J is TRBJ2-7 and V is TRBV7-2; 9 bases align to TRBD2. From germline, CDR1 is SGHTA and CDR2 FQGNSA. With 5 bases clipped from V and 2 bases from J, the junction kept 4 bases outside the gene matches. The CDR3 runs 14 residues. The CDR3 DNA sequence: TGTGCCAGCAGCCCGGGACTAGCTACCTACGAGCAGTACTTC. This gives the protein CASSPGLATYEQYF.

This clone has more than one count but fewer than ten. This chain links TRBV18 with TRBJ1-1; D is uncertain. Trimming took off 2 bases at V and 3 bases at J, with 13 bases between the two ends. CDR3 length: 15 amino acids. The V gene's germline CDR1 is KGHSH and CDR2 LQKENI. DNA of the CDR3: TGTGCCAGCTCACCATTCCCCAGTTCCTACACTGAAGCTTTCTTT. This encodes CASSPFPSSYTEAFF.

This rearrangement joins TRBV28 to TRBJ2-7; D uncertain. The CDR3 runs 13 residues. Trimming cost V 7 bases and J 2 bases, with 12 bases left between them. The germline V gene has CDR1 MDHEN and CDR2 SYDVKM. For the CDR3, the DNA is TGTGCCAGCACAATGGGCAGCACCTACGAGCAGTACTTC. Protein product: CASTMGSTYEQYF. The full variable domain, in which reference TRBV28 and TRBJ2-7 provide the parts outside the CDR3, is DVKVTQSSRYLVKRTGEKVFLECVQDMDHENMFWYRQDPGLGLRLIYFSYDVKMKEKGDIPEGYSVSREKKERFSLILESASTNQTSMYLCASTMGSTYEQYFGPGTRLTVT.

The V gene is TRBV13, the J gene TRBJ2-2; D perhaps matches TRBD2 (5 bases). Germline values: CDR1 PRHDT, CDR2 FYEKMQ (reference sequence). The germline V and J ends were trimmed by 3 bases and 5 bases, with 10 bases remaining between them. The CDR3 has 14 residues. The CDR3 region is CASSLGVGTGELFF. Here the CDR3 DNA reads TGTGCCAGCAGCTTGGGAGTCGGGACCGGGGAGCTGTTTTTT.

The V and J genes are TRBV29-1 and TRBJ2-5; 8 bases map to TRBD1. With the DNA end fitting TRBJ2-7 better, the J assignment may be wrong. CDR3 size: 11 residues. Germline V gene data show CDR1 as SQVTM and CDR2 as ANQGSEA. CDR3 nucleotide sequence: TGCAGCGCCCGGACAGGGACCGAGCAGTACTTC. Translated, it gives CSARTGTEQYF.

The CDR3 coding sequence is TGTGCCAGCAGCCTAGCGTTGAATGAGCAGTTCTTC. It translates to CASSLALNEQFF. The V and J genes are TRBV5-6 and TRBJ2-1, with D perhaps matching TRBD2 (6 bases). This CDR3 is 12 amino acids long. Germline loops: CDR1 SGHDT, CDR2 YYEEEE. V was trimmed by 4 bases and J by 7 bases, leaving 9 bases between them.

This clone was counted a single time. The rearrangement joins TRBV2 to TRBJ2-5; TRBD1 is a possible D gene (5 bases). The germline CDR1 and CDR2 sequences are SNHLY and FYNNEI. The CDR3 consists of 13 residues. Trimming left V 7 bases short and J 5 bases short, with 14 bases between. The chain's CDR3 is CASTLGVGETQYF. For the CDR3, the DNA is TGTGCCAGCACCCTAGGGGTAGGCGAGACCCAGTACTTC.

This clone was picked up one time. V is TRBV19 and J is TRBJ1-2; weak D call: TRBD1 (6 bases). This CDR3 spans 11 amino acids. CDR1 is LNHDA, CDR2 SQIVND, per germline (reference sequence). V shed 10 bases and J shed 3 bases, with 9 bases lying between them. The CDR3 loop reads CAIRQDYGYTF. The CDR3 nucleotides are TGTGCCATTCGACAGGACTATGGCTACACCTTC.

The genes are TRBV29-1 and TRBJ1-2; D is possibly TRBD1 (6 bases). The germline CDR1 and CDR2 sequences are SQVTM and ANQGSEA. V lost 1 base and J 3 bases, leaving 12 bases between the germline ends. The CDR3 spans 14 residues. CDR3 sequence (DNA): TGCAGCGTTGAAGGATTGACAGGAGACTATGGCTACACCTTC. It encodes CSVEGLTGDYGYTF.

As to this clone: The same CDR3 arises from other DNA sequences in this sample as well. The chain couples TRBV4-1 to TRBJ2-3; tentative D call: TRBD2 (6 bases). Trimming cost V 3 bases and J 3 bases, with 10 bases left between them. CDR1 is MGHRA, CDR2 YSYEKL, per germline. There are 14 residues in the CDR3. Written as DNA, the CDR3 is TGCGCCAGCAGCCAGGGACGGGGGACAGATACGCAGTATTTT. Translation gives CASSQGRGTDTQYF.

CDR3 amino acids: CASSTGTGATPSQDTQYF. The CDR3 nucleotides are TGTGCCAGCAGCACCGGGACAGGGGCGACACCGTCCCAGGATACGCAGTATTTT. The chain joins TRBV7-3 to TRBJ2-3, with 10 bases identical to TRBD1. Germline V gives CDR1 SGHTA, CDR2 FQGTGA. The CDR3 is made up of 18 amino acids. The V segment lost 5 bases and the J segment 6 bases; nucleotides outside the gene matches: 17.

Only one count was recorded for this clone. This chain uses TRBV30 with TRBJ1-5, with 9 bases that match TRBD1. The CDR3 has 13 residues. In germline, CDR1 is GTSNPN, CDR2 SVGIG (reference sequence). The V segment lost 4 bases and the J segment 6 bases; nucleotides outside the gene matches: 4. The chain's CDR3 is CAWNRGPAQPQHF. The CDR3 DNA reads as TGTGCCTGGAACAGGGGGCCTGCTCAGCCCCAGCATTTT.

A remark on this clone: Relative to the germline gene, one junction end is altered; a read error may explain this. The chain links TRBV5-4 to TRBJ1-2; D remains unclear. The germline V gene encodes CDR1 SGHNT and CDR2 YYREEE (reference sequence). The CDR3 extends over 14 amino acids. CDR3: CASSSQTEIYGYAF. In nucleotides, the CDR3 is TGTGCCAGCAGCTCCCAGACGGAGATCTATGGCTACGCCTTC.

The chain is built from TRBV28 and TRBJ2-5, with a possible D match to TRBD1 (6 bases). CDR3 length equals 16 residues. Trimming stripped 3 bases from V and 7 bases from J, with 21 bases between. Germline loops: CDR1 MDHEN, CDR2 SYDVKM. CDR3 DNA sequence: TGTGCCAGCAGTTTGGAGCAGGGGTCGTCCCAGGGGACCCAGTACTTC. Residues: CASSLEQGSSQGTQYF.